Following are 13 T cell receptor beta chains from one sample sequenced in a study of prognosis after radiotherapy for stage I lung cancer. Genomic DNA was subjected to two-round multiplex PCR for amplification of TCR beta CDR3. Used in first-round PCR were primers specific to each TRBV and TRBJ gene. MiXCR was run by TCRdb on the multiplex PCR reads, yielding one entry per CDR3 protein. The table records about 34,000 distinct CDR3 sequences, less than 35% of them present only once. Here the sequenced sample was PBMCs, taken before or after stereotactic body radiation therapy (not recorded which). Receptor source: a donor over 45 with non-small cell lung cancer.

V usage is TRBV2 and J usage is TRBJ2-3; either TRBD1 or TRBD2 may fit D (5 bases each). Germline CDR1 is SNHLY and CDR2 is FYNNEI. CDR3 length: 14 residues. V was cut by 8 bases and J by 6 bases, with 18 bases left in between. This CDR3 reads CASGRTRGKDTQYF. The CDR3 region has the DNA TGTGCCAGCGGACGGACAAGAGGGAAGGATACGCAGTATTTT.

This clonotype showed up many times. J is TRBJ2-2 and V is TRBV9; 8 bases are a match to TRBD1. V lost 2 bases and J lost 6; bases outside the gene matches: 6. Per the germline V gene, CDR1 is SGDLS and CDR2 is YYNGEE. CDR3 size: 15 residues. The CDR3 coding sequence is TGTGCCAGCAGCGTTACAGGGGGATTCGCCGGGGAGCTGTTTTTT. Amino acid sequence: CASSVTGGFAGELFF.

This clonotype was counted at least ten times. The V call is TRBV20-1, the J call TRBJ1-1; D unresolved. V lost 0 bases, J lost 1 base, and 12 bases lay in between. From germline, CDR1 is DFQATT and CDR2 SNEGSKA (reference sequence). This CDR3 spans 15 amino acids. The CDR3 loop reads CSARDGIGGNTEAFF. The DNA for the CDR3 is TGCAGTGCTAGAGATGGCATCGGAGGGAACACTGAAGCTTTCTTT.

As to this clonotype: A read error is likely here: a far larger clone is one base away. The chain is built from TRBV6-1 and TRBJ1-2; TRBD1 matches 8 bases. The CDR3 runs to 15 residues. The germline CDR1 and CDR2 sequences are MNHNS and SASEGT. CDR3 bases: TGTGCCAGCAGGCCCCGACAGGGGCCTAGCTATGGCTACAACTTC. It is translated as CASRPRQGPSYGYNF.

In its sample, this clonotype was seen many times. This chain uses TRBV29-1 with TRBJ1-4; no reliable D call. This CDR3 has 12 amino acids. Germline V CDR1 and CDR2: SQVTM, ANQGSEA. V was shortened by 4 bases and J by 7 bases, with 10 bases between the two germline ends. CDR3 coding DNA: TGCAGCGTTGCGCAGAAGGGTGAAAAACTGTTTTTT. It is translated as CSVAQKGEKLFF.

Concerning this clonotype: Since a far larger clone is one base different, this is likely a read error. The gene calls are TRBV11-1 and TRBJ1-6; D is undetermined. Germline V lookup: CDR1 SGHAT, CDR2 FQDESV (reference sequence). The CDR3 loop spans 15 amino acids. The CDR3 sequence: CASSLVTGSNSPPHF. The CDR3 nucleotides are TGTGCCAGCAGCTTAGTAACTGGGAGCAATTCACCCCCCCACTTT.

Concerning this clonotype itself: This is likely an artifact of a read error, given a far larger clone one base away. The V gene is TRBV6-2 or TRBV6-3, the J gene TRBJ2-7, with a weak D call TRBD2 (5 bases). V was trimmed by 5 bases and J by 1 base, leaving 12 bases between them. This CDR3 has 14 residues. The germline CDR1 and CDR2 sequences are MNHEY and SVGEGT. CDR3 nucleotide sequence: TGTGCCAGCAGTACACATAGCGTTTCCTACGAGCAGTACTTC. Protein: CASSTHSVSYEQYF.

The chain carries TRBV6-2 or TRBV6-3 and TRBJ1-2; D is uncertain. This CDR3 is 11 amino acids long. Trimming removed 5 bases from V and 5 bases from J, with 6 bases in between. Germline-derived CDR1 and CDR2 are MNHEY and SVGEGT. The CDR3 spells CASSEGYGYTF. CDR3 bases: TGTGCCAGCAGTGAAGGGTATGGCTACACCTTC.

This clonotype was seen many times. This chain links TRBV7-9 with TRBJ1-1; D uncertain. The CDR3 runs 15 residues. Germline lookup yields CDR1 SEHNR and CDR2 FQNEAQ (reference sequence). V was cut by 7 bases and J by 1 base, with 16 bases left in between. The CDR3 reads CASTNGNRKNTEAFF. CDR3 DNA sequence: TGTGCCAGCACTAATGGTAACAGAAAGAACACTGAAGCTTTCTTT.

This chain links TRBV7-2 with TRBJ2-1, with D possibly being TRBD1 (5 bases). Germline loops: CDR1 SGHTA, CDR2 FQGNSA. There are 15 residues in the CDR3. The germline V and J ends were trimmed by 0 bases and 7 bases, with 13 bases remaining between them. In DNA, the CDR3 is TGTGCCAGCAGCTTAGCTTGGGGCTCGGAGAATGAGCAGTTCTTC. Translated: CASSLAWGSENEQFF.

Comments on this clonotype: This likely traces to a read error, being one base from a far larger clone. The genes are TRBV7-9 and TRBJ1-2; TRBD1 is a possible D gene (6 bases). Germline-derived CDR1 and CDR2 are SEHNR and FQNEAQ (reference sequence). Between the trimmed V and J ends, which lost 1 base and 4 bases, there was a span of 16 bases. CDR3 size: 16 residues. The CDR3 loop is CASSLGVGQYSYGYTF. The CDR3, as DNA: TGTGCCAGCAGCTTAGGTGTAGGACAGTACAGCTATGGCTACACCTTC.

This clonotype was seen once. The V gene is TRBV7-8, the J gene TRBJ2-1; D not certain. Germline V gene data show CDR1 as SGHVS and CDR2 as FQNEAQ. Trimming removed 0 bases at V and 1 base at J, with 10 bases between. The CDR3 consists of 16 residues. Here the CDR3 reads CASSLATWVSYNEQFF. CDR3 nucleotide sequence: TGTGCCAGCAGCTTAGCGACATGGGTGTCCTACAATGAGCAGTTCTTC.

The V and J genes are TRBV28 and TRBJ2-1, with 10 bases matching TRBD2. The trim removed 5 bases at V and 5 bases at J, leaving 12 bases unmatched. Germline V gene sequence: CDR1 MDHEN, CDR2 SYDVKM. The CDR3 is 17 amino acids. Written as DNA, the CDR3 is TGTGCCAGCAGTCTTTCCCTTAGCGGGAGGAGTAACAATGAGCAGTTCTTC. Protein sequence: CASSLSLSGRSNNEQFF.